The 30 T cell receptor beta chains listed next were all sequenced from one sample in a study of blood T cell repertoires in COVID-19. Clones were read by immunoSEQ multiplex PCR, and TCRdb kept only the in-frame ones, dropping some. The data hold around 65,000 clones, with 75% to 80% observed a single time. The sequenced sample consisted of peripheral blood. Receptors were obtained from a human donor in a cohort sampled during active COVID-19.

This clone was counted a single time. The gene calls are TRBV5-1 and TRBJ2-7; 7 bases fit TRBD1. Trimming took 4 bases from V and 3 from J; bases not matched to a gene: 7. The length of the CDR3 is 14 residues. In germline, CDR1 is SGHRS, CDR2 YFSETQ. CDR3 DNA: TGCGCCAGCAGCGAGGGACAGTCATTCTACGAGCAGTACTTC. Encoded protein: CASSEGQSFYEQYF.

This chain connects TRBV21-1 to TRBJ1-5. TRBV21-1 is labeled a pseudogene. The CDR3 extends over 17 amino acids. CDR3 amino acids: CASSKGPGRVDNQPQHF. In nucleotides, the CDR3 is TGTGCCAGCAGCAAAGGCCCCGGGAGGGTAGACAATCAGCCCCAGCATTTT.

This CDR3 reads CATSDPTGTDRYEQYF. CDR3 sequence (DNA): TGTGCCACCAGTGATCCGACCGGGACAGACCGCTACGAGCAGTACTTC. The chain carries TRBV24-1 and TRBJ2-7; TRBD1 matches 7 bases. CDR3 length equals 16 residues. The V gene's germline CDR1 is KGHDR and CDR2 SFDVKD. The ends lost 3 bases at V and 3 bases at J; junction bases unmatched: 10.

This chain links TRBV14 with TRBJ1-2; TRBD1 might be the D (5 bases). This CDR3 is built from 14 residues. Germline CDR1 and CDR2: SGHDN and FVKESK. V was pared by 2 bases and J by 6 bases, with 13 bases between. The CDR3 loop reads CASSQNRRVDGYTF. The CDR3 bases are TGTGCCAGCAGCCAAAACAGGCGAGTGGATGGCTACACCTTC.

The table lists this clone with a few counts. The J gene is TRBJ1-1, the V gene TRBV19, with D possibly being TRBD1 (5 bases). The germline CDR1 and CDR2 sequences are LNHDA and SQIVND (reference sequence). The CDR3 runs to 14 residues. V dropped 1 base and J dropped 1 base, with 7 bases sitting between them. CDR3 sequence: CASSIGGANTEAFF. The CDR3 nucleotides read TGTGCCAGTAGTATAGGGGGCGCGAACACTGAAGCTTTCTTT. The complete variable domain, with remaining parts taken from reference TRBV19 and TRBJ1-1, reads DGGITQSPKYLFRKEGQNVTLSCEQNLNHDAMYWYRQDPGQGLRLIYYSQIVNDFQKGDIAEGYSVSREKKESFPLTVTSAQKNPTAFYLCASSIGGANTEAFFGQGTRLTVV.

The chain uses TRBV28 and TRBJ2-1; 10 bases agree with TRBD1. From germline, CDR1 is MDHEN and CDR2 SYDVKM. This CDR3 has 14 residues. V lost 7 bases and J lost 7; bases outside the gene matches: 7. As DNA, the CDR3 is TGTGCCAGCAATGGGGGGACAGGGGTTAATGAGCAGTTCTTC. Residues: CASNGGTGVNEQFF.

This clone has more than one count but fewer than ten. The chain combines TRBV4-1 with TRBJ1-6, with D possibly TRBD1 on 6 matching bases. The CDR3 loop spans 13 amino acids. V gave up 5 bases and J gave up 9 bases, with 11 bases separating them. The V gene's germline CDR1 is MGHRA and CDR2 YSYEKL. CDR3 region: CASSDNRASPLHF. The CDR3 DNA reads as TGCGCCAGCAGCGACAACAGGGCTTCACCCCTCCACTTT.

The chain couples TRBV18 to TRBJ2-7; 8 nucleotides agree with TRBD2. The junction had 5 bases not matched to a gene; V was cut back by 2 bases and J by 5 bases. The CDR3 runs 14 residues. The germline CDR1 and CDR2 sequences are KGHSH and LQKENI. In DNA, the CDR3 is TGTGCCAGCTCACCAGCGGGAGGAAGCGACGAGCAGTACTTC. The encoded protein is CASSPAGGSDEQYF.

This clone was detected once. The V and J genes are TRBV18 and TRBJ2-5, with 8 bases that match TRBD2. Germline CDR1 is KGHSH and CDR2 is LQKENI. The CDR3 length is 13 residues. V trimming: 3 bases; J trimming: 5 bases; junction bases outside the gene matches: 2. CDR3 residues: CASSPSGGETQYF. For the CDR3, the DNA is TGTGCCAGCTCACCTTCGGGGGGGGAGACCCAGTACTTC.

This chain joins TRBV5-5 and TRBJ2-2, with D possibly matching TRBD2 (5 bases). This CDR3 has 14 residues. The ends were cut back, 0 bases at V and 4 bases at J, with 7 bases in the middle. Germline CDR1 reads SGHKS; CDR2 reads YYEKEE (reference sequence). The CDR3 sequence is CASSLVRGTGELFF. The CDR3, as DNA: TGTGCCAGCAGCTTGGTCCGGGGCACCGGGGAGCTGTTTTTT.

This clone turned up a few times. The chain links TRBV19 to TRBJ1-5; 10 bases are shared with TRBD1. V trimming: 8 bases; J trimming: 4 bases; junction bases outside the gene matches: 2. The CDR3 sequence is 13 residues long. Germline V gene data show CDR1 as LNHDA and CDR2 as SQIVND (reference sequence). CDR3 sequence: CASGTGENQPQHF. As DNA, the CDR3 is TGTGCCAGTGGGACAGGGGAAAATCAGCCCCAGCATTTT.

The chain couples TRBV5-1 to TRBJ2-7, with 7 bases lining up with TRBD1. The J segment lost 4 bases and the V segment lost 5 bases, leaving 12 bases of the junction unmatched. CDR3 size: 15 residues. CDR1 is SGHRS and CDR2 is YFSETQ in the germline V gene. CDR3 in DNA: TGCGCCAGCAGGCCAGACAGGGTGGGGCGATACGAGCAGTACTTC. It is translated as CASRPDRVGRYEQYF.

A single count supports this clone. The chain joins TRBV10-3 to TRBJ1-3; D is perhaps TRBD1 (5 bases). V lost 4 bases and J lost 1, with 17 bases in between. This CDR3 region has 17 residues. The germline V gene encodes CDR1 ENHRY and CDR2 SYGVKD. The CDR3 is CAISAFRKGESGNTIYF. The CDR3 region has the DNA TGTGCCATCAGTGCCTTCCGGAAAGGGGAATCTGGAAACACCATATATTTT.

Here the CDR3 reads CASSSGTWETQYF. In DNA form, the CDR3 reads TGTGCCAGTAGTTCAGGGACTTGGGAGACCCAGTACTTC. The chain combines TRBV19 with TRBJ2-5; weak D call: TRBD2 (6 bases). In germline, CDR1 is LNHDA, CDR2 SQIVND (reference sequence). Between the trimmed V and J ends, which lost 5 bases and 5 bases, there was a span of 12 bases. The CDR3 consists of 13 residues.

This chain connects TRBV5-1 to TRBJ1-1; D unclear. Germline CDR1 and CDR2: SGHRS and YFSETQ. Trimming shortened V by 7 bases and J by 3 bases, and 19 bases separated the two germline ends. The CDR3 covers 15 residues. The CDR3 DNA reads TGCGCCAGCCGCGGAGGCCCCGAAAGGCACACTGAAGCTTTCTTT. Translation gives CASRGGPERHTEAFF.

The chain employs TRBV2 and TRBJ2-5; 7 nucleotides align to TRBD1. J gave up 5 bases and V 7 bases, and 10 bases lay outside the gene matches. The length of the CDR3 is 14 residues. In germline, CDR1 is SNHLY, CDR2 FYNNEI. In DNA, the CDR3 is TGTGCCAGCACCCAAACAGGGGTTATGGAGACCCAGTACTTC. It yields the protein CASTQTGVMETQYF.

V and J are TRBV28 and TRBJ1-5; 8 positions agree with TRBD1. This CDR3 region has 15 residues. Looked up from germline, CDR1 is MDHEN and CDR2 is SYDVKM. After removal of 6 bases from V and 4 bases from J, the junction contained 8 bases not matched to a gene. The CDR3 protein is CASSLGDRLNQPQHF. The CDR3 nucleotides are TGTGCCAGCAGCCTTGGGGACAGGTTGAATCAGCCCCAGCATTTT. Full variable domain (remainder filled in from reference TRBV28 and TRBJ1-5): DVKVTQSSRYLVKRTGEKVFLECVQDMDHENMFWYRQDPGLGLRLIYFSYDVKMKEKGDIPEGYSVSREKKERFSLILESASTNQTSMYLCASSLGDRLNQPQHFGDGTRLSIL.

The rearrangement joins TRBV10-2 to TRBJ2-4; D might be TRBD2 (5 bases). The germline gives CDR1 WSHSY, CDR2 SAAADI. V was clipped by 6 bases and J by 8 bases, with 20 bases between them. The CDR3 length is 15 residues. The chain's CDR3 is CASRKDTSERDIQYF. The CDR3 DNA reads TGCGCCAGCAGAAAAGACACATCAGAGAGGGACATTCAGTACTTC.

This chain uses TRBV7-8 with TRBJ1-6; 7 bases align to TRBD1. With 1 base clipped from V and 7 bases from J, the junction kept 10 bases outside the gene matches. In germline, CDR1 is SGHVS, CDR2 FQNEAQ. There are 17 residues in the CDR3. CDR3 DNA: TGTGCCAGCAGCTTAGTAGGGGGCGCCACTACCAATTCACCCCTCCACTTT. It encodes CASSLVGGATTNSPLHF. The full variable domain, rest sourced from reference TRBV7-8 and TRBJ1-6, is GAGVSQSPRYKVAKRGQDVALRCDPISGHVSLFWYQQALGQGPEFLTYFQNEAQLDKSGLPSDRFFAERPEGSVSTLKIQRTQQEDSAVYLCASSLVGGATTNSPLHFGNGTRLTVT.

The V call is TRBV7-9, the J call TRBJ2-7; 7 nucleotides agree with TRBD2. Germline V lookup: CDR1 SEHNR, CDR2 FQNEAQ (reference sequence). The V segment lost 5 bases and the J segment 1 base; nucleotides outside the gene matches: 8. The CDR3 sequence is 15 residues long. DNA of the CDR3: TGTGCCAGCAGCCCTTGGGGGGGGGAATCCTACGAGCAGTACTTC. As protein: CASSPWGGESYEQYF.

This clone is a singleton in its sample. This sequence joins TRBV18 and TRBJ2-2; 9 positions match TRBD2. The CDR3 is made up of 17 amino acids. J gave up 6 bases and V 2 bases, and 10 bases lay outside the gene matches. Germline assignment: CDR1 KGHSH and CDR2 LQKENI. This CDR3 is CASSPSGGRALSGELFF. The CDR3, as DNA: TGTGCCAGCTCACCATCAGGCGGGAGGGCCTTGTCCGGGGAGCTGTTTTTT.

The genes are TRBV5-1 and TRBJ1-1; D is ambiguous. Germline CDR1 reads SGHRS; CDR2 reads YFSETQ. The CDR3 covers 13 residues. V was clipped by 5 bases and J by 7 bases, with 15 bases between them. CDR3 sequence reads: CASRERAAYEAFF. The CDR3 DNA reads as TGCGCCAGCAGGGAGAGGGCCGCTTATGAAGCTTTCTTT. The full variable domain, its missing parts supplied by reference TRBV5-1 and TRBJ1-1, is KAGVTQTPRYLIKTRGQQVTLSCSPISGHRSVSWYQQTPGQGLQFLFEYFSETQRNKGNFPGRFSGRQFSNSRSEMNVSTLELGDSALYLCASRERAAYEAFFGQGTRLTVV.

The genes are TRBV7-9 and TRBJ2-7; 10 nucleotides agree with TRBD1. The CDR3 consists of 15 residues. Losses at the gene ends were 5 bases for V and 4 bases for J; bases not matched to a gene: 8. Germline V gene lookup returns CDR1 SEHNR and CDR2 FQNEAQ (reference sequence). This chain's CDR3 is CASSPGQGMLYEQYF. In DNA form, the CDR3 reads TGTGCCAGCAGCCCGGGACAGGGGATGTTGTACGAGCAGTACTTC.

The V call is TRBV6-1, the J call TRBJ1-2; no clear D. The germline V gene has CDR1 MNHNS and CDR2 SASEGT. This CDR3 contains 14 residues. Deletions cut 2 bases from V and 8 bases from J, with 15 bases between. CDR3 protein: CASSERQNAGGYTF. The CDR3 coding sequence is TGTGCCAGCAGTGAAAGGCAGAACGCGGGCGGCTACACCTTC.

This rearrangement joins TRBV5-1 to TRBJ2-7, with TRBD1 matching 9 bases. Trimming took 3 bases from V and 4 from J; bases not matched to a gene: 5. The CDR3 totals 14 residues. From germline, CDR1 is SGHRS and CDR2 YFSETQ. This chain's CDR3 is CASSSGTGLYEQYF. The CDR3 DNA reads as TGCGCCAGCAGCTCCGGGACAGGGTTATACGAGCAGTACTTC.

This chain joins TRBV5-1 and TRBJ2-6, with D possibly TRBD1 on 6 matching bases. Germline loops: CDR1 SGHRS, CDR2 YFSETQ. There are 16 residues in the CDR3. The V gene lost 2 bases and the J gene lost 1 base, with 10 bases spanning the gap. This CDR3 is CASSFRGGSGANVLTF. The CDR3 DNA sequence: TGCGCCAGCAGCTTCAGGGGCGGTTCTGGGGCCAACGTCCTGACTTTC.

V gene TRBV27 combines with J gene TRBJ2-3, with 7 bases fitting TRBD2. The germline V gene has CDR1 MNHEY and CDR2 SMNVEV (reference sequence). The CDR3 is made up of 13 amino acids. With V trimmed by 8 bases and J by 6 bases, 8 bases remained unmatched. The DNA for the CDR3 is TGTGCCAGCCGGGACTATAAGGTGGATACGCAGTATTTT. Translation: CASRDYKVDTQYF.

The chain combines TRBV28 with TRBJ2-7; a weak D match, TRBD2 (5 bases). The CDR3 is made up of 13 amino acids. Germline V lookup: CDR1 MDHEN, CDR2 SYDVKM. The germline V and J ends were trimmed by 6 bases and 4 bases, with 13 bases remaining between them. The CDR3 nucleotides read TGTGCCAGCAGGCCCGGGGTGGGGTACGAGCAGTACTTC. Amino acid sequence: CASRPGVGYEQYF.

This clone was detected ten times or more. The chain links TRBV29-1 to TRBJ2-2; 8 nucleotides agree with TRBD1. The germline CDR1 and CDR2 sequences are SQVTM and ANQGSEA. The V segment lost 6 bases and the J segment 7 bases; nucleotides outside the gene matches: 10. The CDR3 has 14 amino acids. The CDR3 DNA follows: TGCAGCGTCCCCCGGACAGGGAGTAGCGGGGAGCTGTTTTTT. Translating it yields CSVPRTGSSGELFF.

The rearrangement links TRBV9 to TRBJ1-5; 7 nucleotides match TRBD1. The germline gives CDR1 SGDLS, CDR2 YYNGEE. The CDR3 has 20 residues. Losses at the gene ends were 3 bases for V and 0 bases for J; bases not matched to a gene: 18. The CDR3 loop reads CASSELRPRQGLYSNQPQHF. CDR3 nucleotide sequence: TGTGCCAGCAGCGAATTACGTCCGAGACAGGGCCTTTATAGCAATCAGCCCCAGCATTTT. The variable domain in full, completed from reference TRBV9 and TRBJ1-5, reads DSGVTQTPKHLITATGQRVTLRCSPRSGDLSVYWYQQSLDQGLQFLIQYYNGEERAKGNILERFSAQQFPDLHSELNLSSLELGDSALYFCASSELRPRQGLYSNQPQHFGDGTRLSIL.